The 9 T cell receptor beta chains listed next were all sequenced from one sample in a study of identical twins. Each CDR3 protein is one row after TCRdb ran MiXCR on the 5' RACE reads. The sample holds some 730,000 distinct CDR3 sequences, 15% to 20% seen once. These data were also filed under a second study, of T cells expressing NK-cell markers.

Sequenced: PBMCs. The source of these receptors is a woman aged 18-30 years in good health.

This clonotype appeared a few times. CDR3: CASSYSNRGGRAQYF. The CDR3, as DNA: TGTGCCAGCAGTTACTCGAACAGGGGGGGTAGGGCGCAGTACTTC. The J gene is TRBJ2-7, the V gene TRBV6-5, with a weak D call TRBD1 (8 bases). CDR1 and CDR2 (germline): MNHEY, SVGAGI. The CDR3 loop spans 15 amino acids. V dropped 0 bases and J dropped 9 bases, with 18 bases sitting between them.

This clonotype was observed a handful of times. The chain links TRBV20-1 to TRBJ2-7, with D unresolved. CDR3 length: 12 residues. The V end was cut by 2 bases, the J end by 5 bases, with 10 bases between. CDR1 and CDR2 from the germline V gene are DFQATT and SNEGSKA (reference sequence). The CDR3 nucleotides are TGCAGTGCTAGACGAGATGGGGACGAGCAGTACTTC. It translates to CSARRDGDEQYF.

The chain employs TRBV6-5 and TRBJ1-1; 8 bases are a match to TRBD1. This CDR3 has 14 amino acids. Trimming took 2 bases from V and 5 from J; bases not matched to a gene: 4. Per germline, CDR1 MNHEY and CDR2 SVGAGI. The CDR3 DNA sequence: TGTGCCAGCAGTTACAACAGGGGGGGAACTGAAGCTTTCTTT. Amino acids: CASSYNRGGTEAFF.

This clonotype was detected ten times or more. V usage is TRBV12-3 or TRBV12-4 and J usage is TRBJ2-1, with D possibly TRBD1 on 5 matching bases. The CDR3 totals 15 residues. V was clipped by 1 base and J by 4 bases, with 11 bases between them. The CDR3 DNA follows: TGTGCCAGCAGTTTAGGCCAGGGCGAGTACAATGAGCAGTTCTTC. Amino acid sequence: CASSLGQGEYNEQFF.

In this sample, this clonotype turned up a few times. The rearrangement uses TRBV25-1 and TRBJ2-7; D perhaps matches TRBD1 (5 bases). The CDR3 spans 13 residues. CDR1 MGHDK and CDR2 SYGVNS come from the germline V gene. V was cut by 7 bases and J by 0 bases, with 10 bases left in between. The CDR3 here is CASTDRSSYEQYF. The DNA of the CDR3 is TGTGCCAGCACCGACAGAAGCTCCTACGAGCAGTACTTC.

This clonotype was counted between two and nine times. The gene calls are TRBV5-1 and TRBJ1-2, with D possibly matching TRBD1 (5 bases). The V gene lost 3 bases and the J gene lost 4 bases, with 16 bases spanning the gap. The CDR3 is 15 residues long. Germline V lookup: CDR1 SGHRS, CDR2 YFSETQ. Here the CDR3 DNA reads TGCGCCAGCAGCTCGGGGGGACGGACTATCTATGGCTACACCTTC. Protein sequence: CASSSGGRTIYGYTF.

J is TRBJ2-7 and V is TRBV11-3, with D perhaps TRBD1 (5 bases). Trimming pared 4 bases from V and 3 bases from J, leaving 10 bases between. Per germline, CDR1 SGHNT and CDR2 YENEEA. The CDR3 runs to 13 residues. CDR3 sequence: CASSSRVNYEQYF. Here the CDR3 DNA reads TGTGCCAGCAGCTCCAGGGTGAACTACGAGCAGTACTTC.

This chain links TRBV7-2 with TRBJ2-1, with D hard to call. The CDR3 is 17 amino acids. Germline V gene lookup returns CDR1 SGHTA and CDR2 FQGNSA. Between the trimmed V and J ends, which lost 5 bases and 0 bases, there was a span of 17 bases. The CDR3 sequence is CASSAQIGRSSYNEQFF. The CDR3 DNA sequence: TGTGCCAGCAGCGCGCAGATTGGGCGGAGCTCCTACAATGAGCAGTTCTTC. The full variable domain, its missing parts supplied by reference TRBV7-2 and TRBJ2-1, is GAGVSQSPSNKVTEKGKDVELRCDPISGHTALYWYRQSLGQGLEFLIYFQGNSAPDKSGLPSDRFSAERTGGSVSTLTIQRTQQEDSAVYLCASSAQIGRSSYNEQFFGPGTRLTVL.

This clonotype was detected only a few times. The V and J genes are TRBV11-2 and TRBJ1-1; the match to TRBD1 covers 7 bases. This CDR3 contains 13 residues. The J segment lost 4 bases and the V segment lost 6 bases, leaving 5 bases of the junction unmatched. From germline, CDR1 is SGHAT and CDR2 FQNNGV. In nucleotides, the CDR3 is TGTGCCAGCAGGACAGGGCGAAGCACTGAAGCTTTCTTT. Translation gives CASRTGRSTEAFF.